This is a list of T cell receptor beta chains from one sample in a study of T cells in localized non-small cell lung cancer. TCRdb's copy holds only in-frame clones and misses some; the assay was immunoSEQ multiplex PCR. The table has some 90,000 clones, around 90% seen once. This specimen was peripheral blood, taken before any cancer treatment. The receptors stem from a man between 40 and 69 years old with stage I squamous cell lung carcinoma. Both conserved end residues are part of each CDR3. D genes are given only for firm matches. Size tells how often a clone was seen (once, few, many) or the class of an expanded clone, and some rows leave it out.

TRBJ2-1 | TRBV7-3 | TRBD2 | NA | TGTGCCAGCAGCTTAACGTCTTTTTTTGAAGCGGGGCGGCGCAATGAGCAGTTCTTC | CASSLTSFFEAGRRNEQFF
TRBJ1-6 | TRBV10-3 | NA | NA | TGTGCCATCAGTGCAGTGGGCTCGGGTTTCTCCCTCCACTTT | CAISAVGSGFSLHF
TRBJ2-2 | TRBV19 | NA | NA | TGTGCCAGTAAGAACGATGACACCGGGGAGCTGTTTTTT | CASKNDDTGELFF
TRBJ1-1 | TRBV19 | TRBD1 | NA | TGTGCCAGTAGCGACAGGGGGCCACAGAACACTGAAGCTTTCTTT | CASSDRGPQNTEAFF
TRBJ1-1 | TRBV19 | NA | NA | TGTGCCAGTTCCCCACGGACAGCCGAAGCTTTCTTT | CASSPRTAEAFF
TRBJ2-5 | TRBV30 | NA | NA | TGTGCCTGGAGTGGGGTGGGCAGGGAGACCCAGTACTTC | CAWSGVGRETQYF
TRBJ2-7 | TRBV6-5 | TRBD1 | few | TGTGCCAGCAGTGAAGGGACAGGTCCCCACGAGCAGTACTTC | CASSEGTGPHEQYF
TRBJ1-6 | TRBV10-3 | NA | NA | TGTGCCATCAGGCCGTCAAACGGGACACTTAATTCACCCCTCCACTTT | CAIRPSNGTLNSPLHF
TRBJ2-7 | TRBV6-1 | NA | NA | TGTGCCAGCAGTGGGGGGCGGGGCGAGCAGTACTTC | CASSGGRGEQYF
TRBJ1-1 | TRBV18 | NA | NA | TGTGCCAGCTCACCGGCAGGATACACTGAAGCTTTCTTT | CASSPAGYTEAFF
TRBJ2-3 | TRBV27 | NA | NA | TGTGCCAGCAGGGAAAGCTATTCCACAGATACGCAGTATTTT | CASRESYSTDTQYF
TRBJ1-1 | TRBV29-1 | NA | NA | TGCAGCGCCTCAGAGCCGCCGAGGAACACTGAAGCTTTCTTT | CSASEPPRNTEAFF
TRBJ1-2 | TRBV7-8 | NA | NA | TGTGCCAGCAGCCCATCCGGGACCCTTAACTATGGCTACACCTTC | CASSPSGTLNYGYTF
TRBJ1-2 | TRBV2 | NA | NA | TGTGCCAGCACCCCGAACCAGGGGAACTATGGCTACACCTTC | CASTPNQGNYGYTF
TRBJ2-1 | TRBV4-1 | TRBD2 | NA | TGCGCCAGCAGCCCTCAAGGAGGGACTAGCTCCTACAATGAGCAGTTCTTC | CASSPQGGTSSYNEQFF
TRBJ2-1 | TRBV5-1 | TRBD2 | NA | TGCGCCAGCAGCTTGGCCCTCCGACTAGCGGGGGGTAATGGAGAACAGTTCTTC | CASSLALRLAGGNGEQFF
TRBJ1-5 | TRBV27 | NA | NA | TGTGCCAGCGCCCAGGGGATGAGCAATCAGCCCCAGCATTTT | CASAQGMSNQPQHF
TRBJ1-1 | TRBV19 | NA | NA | TGTGCCAGTAGCACAGGGTATACTGAAGCTTTCTTT | CASSTGYTEAFF
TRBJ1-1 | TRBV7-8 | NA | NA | TGTGCCAGCAGAAACAGTGGGAACACTGAAGCTTTCTTT | CASRNSGNTEAFF
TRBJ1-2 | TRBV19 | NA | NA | TGTGCCAGCTCCGAGTTGGGGCACCTCTATGGCTACACCTTC | CASSELGHLYGYTF
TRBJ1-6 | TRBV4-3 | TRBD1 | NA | TGCGCCAGCAGTCCGCAGCTTCAGGGGGATTCACCCCTCCACTTT | CASSPQLQGDSPLHF
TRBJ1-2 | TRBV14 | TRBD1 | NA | TGTGCCAGCAGCCACGGGACAGGGTCGGGGACATATGGCTACACCTTC | CASSHGTGSGTYGYTF
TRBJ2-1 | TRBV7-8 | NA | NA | TGTGCCAGCAGCTTAGGGGGGGCCACCTACAATGAGCAGTTCTTC | CASSLGGATYNEQFF
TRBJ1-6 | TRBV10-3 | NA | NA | TGTGCCATCAGTGAGCGGGCAGGGGATTCACCCCTCCACTTT | CAISERAGDSPLHF
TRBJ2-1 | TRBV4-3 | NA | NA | TGCGCCAGCAGCCGTGCGGGCACGTCCTACAATGAGCAGTTCTTC | CASSRAGTSYNEQFF
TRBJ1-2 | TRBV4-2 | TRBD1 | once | TGTGCCAGCAGCCAAGATCTAAGGCAGGGGGCCGACTATGGCTACACCTTC | CASSQDLRQGADYGYTF
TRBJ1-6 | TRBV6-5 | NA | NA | TGTGCCAGCAGTTACTCGCGCGAGGCTCGCAATTCACCCCTCCACTTT | CASSYSREARNSPLHF
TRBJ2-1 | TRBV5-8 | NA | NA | TGTGCCAGCAGCCGGGTGCAGGCCGAGCAGTTCTTC | CASSRVQAEQFF
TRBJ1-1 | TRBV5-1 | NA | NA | TGCGCCAGCAGCTTGGACAGGCTGAACACTGAAGCTTTCTTT | CASSLDRLNTEAFF
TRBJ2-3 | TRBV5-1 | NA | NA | TGCGCCAGCAGCTTTGCGGTAGATACGCAGTATTTT | CASSFAVDTQYF
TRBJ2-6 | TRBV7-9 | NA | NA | TGTGCCAGCAGCACTCGAAGGGGCTCTGGGGCCAACGTCCTGACTTTC | CASSTRRGSGANVLTF
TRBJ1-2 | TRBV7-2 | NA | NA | TGTGCCAGCAGCCCCCTCATTGGCTACACCTTC | CASSPLIGYTF
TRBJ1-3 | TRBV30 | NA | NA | TGTGCCTGGACCCGGCAGGGGAGACCTGGAAACACCATATATTTT | CAWTRQGRPGNTIYF
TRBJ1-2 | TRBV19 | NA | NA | TGTGCCAGTAGTATCACAGGCCTGGACTACACCTTC | CASSITGLDYTF
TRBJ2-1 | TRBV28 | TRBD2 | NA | TGTGCCAGTCACCGCGGGGGGGCCAAGAGAGGGTTCTTC | CASHRGGAKRGFF
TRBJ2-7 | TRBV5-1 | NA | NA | TGCGCCAGCAGCACTCGTAGCACCTACGAGCAGTACTTC | CASSTRSTYEQYF
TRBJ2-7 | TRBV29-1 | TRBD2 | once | TGCAGCGTTAATGGCGGGGGAAACTCCTACGAGCAGTACTTC | CSVNGGGNSYEQYF
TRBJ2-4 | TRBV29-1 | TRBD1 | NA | TGCAGCGTGCCGGGACAGAAAAACATTCAGTACTTC | CSVPGQKNIQYF
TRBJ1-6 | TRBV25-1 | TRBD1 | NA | TGTGCCAGCGGAGACAGGGGTTTCCCGGGCGATTCACCCCTCCACTTT | CASGDRGFPGDSPLHF
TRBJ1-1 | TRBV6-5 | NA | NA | TGTGCCAGCGGGGGGAGAGGAACTGAAGCTTTCTTT | CASGGRGTEAFF
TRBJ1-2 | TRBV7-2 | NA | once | TGTGCCAGCAGCTTACTGCCTAACTATGGCTACACCTTC | CASSLLPNYGYTF
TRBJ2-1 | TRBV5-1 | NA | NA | TGCGCCAGCAGCTTGGAAGCAGGGAACTACAATGAGCAGTTCTTC | CASSLEAGNYNEQFF
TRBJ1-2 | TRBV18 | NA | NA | TGTGCCAGCTCACCAGACAGAAACTATGGCTACACCTTC | CASSPDRNYGYTF
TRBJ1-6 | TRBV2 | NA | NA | TGTGCCAGCAGGGAACAACAGGGATATAATTCACCCCTCCACTTT | CASREQQGYNSPLHF
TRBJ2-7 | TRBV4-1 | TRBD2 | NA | TGCGCCAGCAGCCCCCACGGAGCGGGGGGGCTCTACGAGCAGTACTTC | CASSPHGAGGLYEQYF
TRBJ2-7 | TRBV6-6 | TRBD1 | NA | TGTGCCAGCAGTTCAACAGACAGGGGGCGTTCGTACGAGCAGTACTTC | CASSSTDRGRSYEQYF
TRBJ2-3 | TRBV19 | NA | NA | TGTGCCAGTAGTATAGGTCTCACCACAGATACGCAGTATTTT | CASSIGLTTDTQYF
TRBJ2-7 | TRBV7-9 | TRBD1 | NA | TGTGCCAGCAGCCCCAGACAGGGTCGGTTGTACTTC | CASSPRQGRLYF
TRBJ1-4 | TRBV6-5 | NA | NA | TGTGCCAGCACGCTTGAGGGGACACCGAATGAAAAACTGTTTTTT | CASTLEGTPNEKLFF
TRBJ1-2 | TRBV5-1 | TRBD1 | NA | TGCGCCAGCAGCCCGGGACAGGCGGCCATCTATGGCTACACCTTC | CASSPGQAAIYGYTF
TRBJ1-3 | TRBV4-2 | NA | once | TGTGCCAGCAGCCAAGAATGGCGGGGAGATGGAAACACCATATATTTT | CASSQEWRGDGNTIYF
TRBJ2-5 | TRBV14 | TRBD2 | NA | TGTGCCAGCAGCCAAGCGACTAGCGGGAAAGAGACCCAGTACTTC | CASSQATSGKETQYF
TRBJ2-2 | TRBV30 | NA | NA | TGTGCCTGGAGAGATCCCGGAGCAGGAGGCGGGGAGCTGTTTTTT | CAWRDPGAGGGELFF
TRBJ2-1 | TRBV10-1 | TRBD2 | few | TGCGCCAGCAAACCCCGGACTAGCGGGGGGGCGGTAGACAATGAGCAGTTCTTC | CASKPRTSGGAVDNEQFF